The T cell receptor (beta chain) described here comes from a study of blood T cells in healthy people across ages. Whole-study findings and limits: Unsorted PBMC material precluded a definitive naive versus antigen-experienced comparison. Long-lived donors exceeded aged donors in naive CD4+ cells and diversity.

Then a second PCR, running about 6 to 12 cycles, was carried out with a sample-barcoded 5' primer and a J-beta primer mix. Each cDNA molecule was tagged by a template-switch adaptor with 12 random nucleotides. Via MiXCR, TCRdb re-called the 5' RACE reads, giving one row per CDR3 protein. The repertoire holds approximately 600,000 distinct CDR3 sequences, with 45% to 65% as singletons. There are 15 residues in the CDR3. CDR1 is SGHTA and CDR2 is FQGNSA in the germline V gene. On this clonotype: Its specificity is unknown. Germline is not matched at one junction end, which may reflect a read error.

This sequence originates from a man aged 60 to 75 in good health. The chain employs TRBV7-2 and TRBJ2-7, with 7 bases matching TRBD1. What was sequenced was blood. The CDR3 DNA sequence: TGTGCCAGCAGCTCCTCCGGGACAGAGCTCTACGAGCGGTACTTC. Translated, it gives CASSSSGTELYERYF.